Listed below are T cell receptor beta chains from one sample, sequenced in a study of technical replicates of blood from a handful of donors. The repertoire was sequenced with immunoSEQ multiplex PCR; TCRdb's copy has only in-frame clones and lacks some. There are 95,000 to 100,000 clones in the sample; 96% occur only once, and over 0.2% lies in the top ten. Sequenced material: T cells isolated from PBMCs. These receptors were collected from a human donor in good health. Both conserved end residues are part of each CDR3. Expanded clones are given a class, and other clones once, few, many or no size at all.

CDR3 | V | size
CASSVSGGFGGEQFF | TRBV9 | -
CASSLGGTDFSGANVLTF | TRBV5-1 | -
CASSQNRGLGFPEAFF | TRBV14 | -
CASSDDRGLTDTQYF | TRBV7-9 | once
CASSLGGQGAIEQFF | TRBV5-6 | once
CASSTGDNYGYTF | TRBV18 | -
CASSLPGESNQPQHF | TRBV6-1 | -
CASSLAKETQYF | TRBV7-9 | -
CASSLSGDPYGYTF | TRBV11-2 | -
CASSLGEPRNTIYF | TRBV5-5 | -
CASSLVGSGANVLTF | TRBV11-2 | -
CASSQVLLDEQYF | TRBV4-1 | -
CASSYITGTGSREQYF | TRBV18 | -
CASSLLTARNSPLHF | TRBV5-6 | -
CASSLVGGAGLGETQYF | TRBV5-1 | -
CASSMRQGSYEQYF | TRBV19 | -
CASSPTGSGSIRNTIYF | TRBV4-1 | -
CASSLYRGLAGVPGELFF | TRBV5-4 | -
CASSPIDRREQYF | TRBV18 | -
CASSPREFTDTQYF | TRBV7-9 | -
CASSPLMDTQYF | TRBV18 | -
CASSFPGTAYEQYF | TRBV7-8 | -
CASSLGAGMNTEAFF | TRBV7-2 | -
CASSLEMGPSGANVLTF | TRBV11-2 | -
CASSLVVRDEAYEQYF | TRBV5-1 | -
CASSEALDRGREKLFF | TRBV6-1 | -
CASSIVRLSNQPQHF | TRBV19 | once
CASSNGLAGGEEQYF | TRBV6-5 | -
CASSPGGAANEKLFF | TRBV6-5 | -
CASSVALNTEAFF | TRBV9 | -
CASSKRVLDYEQYF | TRBV13 | -
CASSLRPGELFF | TRBV7-8 | -
CASSYVTTGETQYF | TRBV5-4 | -
CASSLEGTSLGQFF | TRBV5-1 | -